This TCR beta chain originates from a study of CD8+CD57+ T cells in acquired aplastic anemia. Genomic DNA constituted the template upon which TCR beta VDJ and CDR3 profiling was performed. MiXCR, run by TCRdb on the reads, gives a single entry per CDR3 protein. The data contain under 350,000 distinct CDR3 sequences, around three fifths of them seen just once; the ten biggest clones take up 6.5% to 10%. The sample taken for sequencing was sorted CD4+, CD8+, or CD8+CD57+ T cells (not recorded which) from PBMCs. The receptor was isolated from a human donor with severe aplastic anemia or a healthy control (not recorded which).

The CDR3 region is CSAREGRGNQPQHF. The CDR3 region has the DNA TGCAGTGCTAGGGAGGGCAGGGGGAATCAGCCCCAGCATTTT. The chain employs TRBV20-1 and TRBJ1-5, with 7 positions matching TRBD1. This CDR3 contains 14 residues. CDR1 and CDR2 from the germline V gene are DFQATT and SNEGSKA (reference sequence). Trimming removed 3 bases from V and 4 bases from J; junction bases left unmatched: 6.